One and the same sample provided the 27 T cell receptor beta chains below, sequenced in a study of blood T cell repertoires in COVID-19. Libraries were prepared by immunoSEQ multiplex PCR; TCRdb keeps only in-frame clonotypes and omits some of them. The sample has approximately 220,000 clones, approximately 80% seen once. The sample comprised peripheral blood. These TCRs come from a man aged 35 to 55 with acute or convalescent COVID-19.

The CDR3 spells CASSLRQGRDEQFF. The CDR3 coding sequence is TGTGCCAGCAGCTTAAGACAGGGGCGGGATGAGCAGTTCTTC. This chain joins TRBV11-3 and TRBJ2-1, with 8 bases identical to TRBD1. CDR1 is SGHNT, CDR2 YENEEA, per germline. V lost 2 bases, J lost 8 bases, and 5 bases stayed unmatched. CDR3 size: 14 residues. Full variable domain (outside the CDR3, taken from reference TRBV11-3 and TRBJ2-1): EAGVVQSPRYKIIEKKQPVAFWCNPISGHNTLYWYLQNLGQGPELLIRYENEEAVDDSQLPKDRFSAERLKGVDSTLKIQPAELGDSAVYLCASSLRQGRDEQFFGPGTRLTVL.

The chain uses TRBV13 and TRBJ2-2; D is uncertain. Trimming took 3 bases from V and 6 from J, leaving 5 bases between them. Germline V CDR1 and CDR2: PRHDT, FYEKMQ (reference sequence). CDR3 length: 12 residues. CDR3 protein: CASSFSAGELFF. The CDR3 DNA is TGTGCCAGCAGCTTTAGTGCCGGGGAGCTGTTTTTT.

V and J are TRBV3-1 (or the pseudogene TRBV3-2) and TRBJ2-3; TRBD2 agrees at 9 bases. CDR1 and CDR2 (germline): LGHDT, YNNKEL (reference sequence). The ends lost 3 bases at V and 1 base at J; junction bases unmatched: 14. The CDR3 totals 19 residues. This CDR3 is CASSHEKSGRPYRTDTQYF. The CDR3 bases are TGTGCCAGCAGCCATGAGAAAAGCGGGAGGCCCTATCGCACAGATACGCAGTATTTT.

For the CDR3, the DNA is TGTGCCAGCAGCAATCCGGGACAGGGTCCGAACACCGGGGAGCTGTTTTTT. It codes for CASSNPGQGPNTGELFF. The chain has TRBV7-9 and TRBJ2-2; 9 positions match TRBD1. Germline CDR1 is SEHNR and CDR2 is FQNEAQ (reference sequence). The CDR3 totals 17 residues. V was pared by 5 bases and J by 0 bases, with 7 bases of the junction left unmatched.

The chain uses TRBV11-3 and TRBJ2-3, with TRBD2 as a possible D gene (5 bases). Germline CDR1 and CDR2: SGHNT and YENEEA. The CDR3 length is 13 residues. Trimming removed 3 bases at V and 6 bases at J, with 10 bases between. The CDR3 nucleotides read TGTGCCAGCAGCTTTCAAAGGAGGGATACGCAGTATTTT. Its translation: CASSFQRRDTQYF. Complete variable domain (other parts from reference TRBV11-3 and TRBJ2-3): EAGVVQSPRYKIIEKKQPVAFWCNPISGHNTLYWYLQNLGQGPELLIRYENEEAVDDSQLPKDRFSAERLKGVDSTLKIQPAELGDSAVYLCASSFQRRDTQYFGPGTRLTVL.

The sample holds one count of this clone. The chain carries TRBV28 and TRBJ2-7; a weak D match, TRBD2 (5 bases). Trimming stripped 6 bases from V and 0 bases from J, with 15 bases between. Germline assignment: CDR1 MDHEN and CDR2 SYDVKM. The CDR3 consists of 15 residues. The CDR3 sequence is CASSRTGGSSYEQYF. DNA of the CDR3: TGTGCCAGCAGCCGAACCGGTGGGAGCTCCTACGAGCAGTACTTC.

The CDR3 nucleotides read TGTGCCAGTAGTATAGGGTCTAGCGGGTATTACAATGAGCAGTTCTTC. Its translation: CASSIGSSGYYNEQFF. The V gene is TRBV19, the J gene TRBJ2-1, with 8 bases lining up with TRBD2. J gave up 4 bases and V 1 base, and 6 bases lay outside the gene matches. CDR1 is LNHDA, CDR2 SQIVND, per germline (reference sequence). This CDR3 region has 16 residues.

The chain recombines TRBV6-1 with TRBJ1-2, with 7 nucleotides matching TRBD1. After removal of 4 bases from V and 3 bases from J, the junction contained 11 bases not matched to a gene. The CDR3 has 16 residues. Germline V gene data show CDR1 as MNHNS and CDR2 as SASEGT. CDR3 residues: CASSVSRQGSYYGYTF. CDR3 bases: TGTGCCAGCAGTGTATCCCGACAGGGTAGTTACTATGGCTACACCTTC.

This clone occurred once. The rearrangement links TRBV7-2 to TRBJ2-7; TRBD1 might be the D (5 bases). The germline V gene has CDR1 SGHTA and CDR2 FQGNSA. Trimming left V 1 base short and J 3 bases short, with 10 bases between. This CDR3 is built from 14 residues. The CDR3 spells CASSLESRVYEQYF. The CDR3 bases are TGTGCCAGCAGCTTAGAGAGCAGGGTCTACGAGCAGTACTTC.

The chain links TRBV5-6 to TRBJ2-3, with D perhaps matching TRBD2 (6 bases). Germline V gives CDR1 SGHDT, CDR2 YYEEEE. This CDR3 comprises 16 residues. Trimming pared 4 bases from V and 0 bases from J, leaving 15 bases between. The CDR3 DNA reads TGTGCCAGCAGCCAGGAGGGTGCAGCCAGCACAGATACGCAGTATTTT. Protein sequence: CASSQEGAASTDTQYF.

The chain employs TRBV2 and TRBJ1-5; D unresolved. The V gene's germline CDR1 is SNHLY and CDR2 FYNNEI. Trimming took off 6 bases at V and 3 bases at J, with 9 bases between the two ends. The CDR3 consists of 13 residues. In DNA form, the CDR3 reads TGTGCCAGCAGCCAATCACTCAATCAGCCCCAGCATTTT. Translation gives CASSQSLNQPQHF.

The chain carries TRBV29-1 and TRBJ1-1; a weak D match, TRBD1 (5 bases). Trimming took off 7 bases at V and 4 bases at J, with 10 bases between the two ends. The CDR3 has 11 amino acids. Germline V gives CDR1 SQVTM, CDR2 ANQGSEA. CDR3 amino acids: CSGRGFTEAFF. Here the CDR3 DNA reads TGCAGCGGGAGGGGTTTCACTGAAGCTTTCTTT.

V gene TRBV3-1 (or the pseudogene TRBV3-2) combines with J gene TRBJ2-7; 7 nucleotides align to TRBD2. Germline V gene lookup returns CDR1 LGHDT and CDR2 YNNKEL (reference sequence). The CDR3 covers 12 residues. Trimming at V came to 4 bases and at J to 8 bases, leaving 5 bases not matched to a gene. Written as DNA, the CDR3 is TGTGCCAGCAGCCCACCGGGAGGCAAGCAGTACTTC. Amino acid sequence: CASSPPGGKQYF.

The J gene is TRBJ2-3, the V gene TRBV10-3, with TRBD1 matching over 8 bases. V dropped 4 bases and J dropped 1; count of bases not matched to a gene: 7. The germline V gene has CDR1 ENHRY and CDR2 SYGVKD. This CDR3 contains 16 residues. This chain's CDR3 is CAISVDRGGGTDTQYF. The CDR3 nucleotides read TGTGCCATCAGTGTCGACAGGGGAGGTGGCACAGATACGCAGTATTTT.

The chain is built from TRBV3-1 (or the pseudogene TRBV3-2) and TRBJ2-2; D not resolved. The CDR3 runs 13 residues. Germline V gives CDR1 LGHDT, CDR2 YNNKEL (reference sequence). Trimming shortened V by 2 bases and J by 5 bases, and 6 bases separated the two germline ends. CDR3 bases: TGTGCCAGCAGCCAACAGCGAACCGGGGAGCTGTTTTTT. Its translation: CASSQQRTGELFF.

The chain employs TRBV7-2 and TRBJ1-1; D perhaps matches TRBD1 (5 bases). Trimming cost V 6 bases and J 0 bases, with 14 bases left between them. This CDR3 has 15 residues. Germline CDR1 reads SGHTA; CDR2 reads FQGNSA. DNA of the CDR3: TGTGCCAGCAGGGATCCCGGACACTTGAACACTGAAGCTTTCTTT. Protein: CASRDPGHLNTEAFF.

This rearrangement joins TRBV5-8 to TRBJ2-3, with D possibly being TRBD2 (6 bases). Germline V lookup: CDR1 SGHTS, CDR2 YDEGEE. Trimming cost V 4 bases and J 3 bases, with 15 bases left between them. The CDR3 has 15 residues. This CDR3 is CASSPRSGGTDTQYF. In nucleotides, the CDR3 is TGTGCCAGCAGCCCGCGGTCTGGGGGGACAGATACGCAGTATTTT.

This clone was counted only a few times. This sequence joins TRBV4-3 and TRBJ2-7; 9 bases map to TRBD1. Germline trimming cut 1 base from V and 2 bases from J; bases unmatched to any gene: 6. This CDR3 contains 16 residues. Germline lookup yields CDR1 LGHNA and CDR2 YSLEER. This chain's CDR3 is CASSQVLGQGTYEQYF. The DNA of the CDR3 is TGCGCCAGCAGCCAAGTTCTGGGACAGGGCACCTACGAGCAGTACTTC.

The chain links TRBV2 to TRBJ2-1; D call uncertain. Germline-derived CDR1 and CDR2 are SNHLY and FYNNEI. The CDR3 covers 13 residues. V was pared by 6 bases and J by 3 bases, with 9 bases between. The CDR3 is CASRVTGYNEQFF. The CDR3 coding sequence is TGTGCCAGCAGAGTAACGGGCTACAATGAGCAGTTCTTC.

This sequence joins TRBV4-2 and TRBJ2-7, with 7 nucleotides matching TRBD2. Trimming at V came to 0 bases and at J to 1 base, leaving 3 bases not matched to a gene. CDR3 length equals 15 residues. The germline V gene has CDR1 LGHNA and CDR2 YNFKEQ. The chain's CDR3 is CASSQEASGSYEQYF. The CDR3 DNA reads TGTGCCAGCAGCCAAGAGGCTAGCGGTTCCTACGAGCAGTACTTC.

CDR3 protein: CASSEGAGGYYGYTF. The CDR3 bases are TGCGCCAGCAGTGAAGGGGCAGGGGGGTACTATGGCTACACCTTC. The V call is TRBV10-2, the J call TRBJ1-2, with 7 positions matching TRBD1. The CDR3 extends over 15 amino acids. Germline trimming cut 3 bases from V and 3 bases from J; bases unmatched to any gene: 7. In germline, CDR1 is WSHSY, CDR2 SAAADI.

V gene TRBV18 combines with J gene TRBJ1-1, with a tentative D call TRBD1 (6 bases). V was clipped by 2 bases and J by 6 bases, with 10 bases between them. Germline CDR1 KGHSH, CDR2 LQKENI. The CDR3 consists of 13 residues. Written as DNA, the CDR3 is TGTGCCAGCTCACCAGGAGGGGGGGCTGAAGCTTTCTTT. Protein sequence: CASSPGGGAEAFF.

This clone was found once. V and J are TRBV7-9 and TRBJ1-2; D is perhaps TRBD1 (5 bases). Germline values: CDR1 SEHNR, CDR2 FQNEAQ (reference sequence). This CDR3 comprises 14 residues. The V end lost 2 bases, the J end lost 4 bases, and 11 bases lay between the germline ends. In DNA form, the CDR3 reads TGTGCCAGCAGCTTAACCCCGGACACCTATGGCTACACCTTC. Translation gives CASSLTPDTYGYTF.

The V and J genes are TRBV5-4 and TRBJ1-1, with D unclear. Germline V gene sequence: CDR1 SGHNT, CDR2 YYREEE (reference sequence). Trimming took 2 bases from V and 0 from J, leaving 11 bases between them. This CDR3 comprises 15 residues. The CDR3 is CASSFQLGLNTEAFF. The CDR3 bases are TGTGCCAGCAGCTTTCAGCTAGGCCTGAACACTGAAGCTTTCTTT.

The chain has TRBV19 and TRBJ1-4; D possibly corresponds to TRBD1 (6 bases). This CDR3 is 18 amino acids long. V was pared by 5 bases and J by 8 bases, with 27 bases between. Germline CDR1 LNHDA, CDR2 SQIVND (reference sequence). The CDR3 DNA reads TGTGCCAGTAGTCCCCGACCGGGACATGCTTCCCGGATCGAAAAACTGTTTTTT. Translation gives CASSPRPGHASRIEKLFF. The whole variable domain, filled in from reference TRBV19 and TRBJ1-4, reads DGGITQSPKYLFRKEGQNVTLSCEQNLNHDAMYWYRQDPGQGLRLIYYSQIVNDFQKGDIAEGYSVSREKKESFPLTVTSAQKNPTAFYLCASSPRPGHASRIEKLFFGSGTQLSVL.

The genes are TRBV4-2 and TRBJ1-3; 7 bases are a match to TRBD1. Germline lookup yields CDR1 LGHNA and CDR2 YNFKEQ. The CDR3 is 14 amino acids. Trimming at V came to 4 bases and at J to 4 bases, leaving 4 bases not matched to a gene. This chain's CDR3 is CASSPVGQGNTIYF. Written as DNA, the CDR3 is TGTGCCAGCAGCCCAGTGGGACAGGGAAACACCATATATTTT.

The rearrangement links TRBV11-1 to TRBJ1-3; unclear D gene. V was trimmed by 4 bases and J by 7 bases, leaving 17 bases between them. Looked up from germline, CDR1 is SGHAT and CDR2 is FQDESV (reference sequence). This CDR3 has 15 residues. CDR3 region: CASSSPPASLNTIYF. CDR3 DNA sequence: TGTGCCAGCAGCTCCCCCCCCGCGTCACTGAACACCATATATTTT.